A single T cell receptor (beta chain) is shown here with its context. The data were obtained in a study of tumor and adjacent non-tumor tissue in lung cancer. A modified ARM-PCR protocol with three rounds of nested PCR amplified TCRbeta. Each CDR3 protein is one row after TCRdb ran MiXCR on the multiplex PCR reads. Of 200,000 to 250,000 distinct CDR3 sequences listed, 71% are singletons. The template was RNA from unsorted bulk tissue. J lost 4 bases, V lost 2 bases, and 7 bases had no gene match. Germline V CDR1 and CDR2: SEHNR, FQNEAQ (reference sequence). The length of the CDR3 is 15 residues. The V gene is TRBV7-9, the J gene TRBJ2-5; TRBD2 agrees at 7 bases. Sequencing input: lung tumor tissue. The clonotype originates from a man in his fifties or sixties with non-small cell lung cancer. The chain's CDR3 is CASSLWVAGRETQYF. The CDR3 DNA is TGTGCCAGCAGCTTATGGGTAGCGGGCAGAGAGACCCAGTACTTC.